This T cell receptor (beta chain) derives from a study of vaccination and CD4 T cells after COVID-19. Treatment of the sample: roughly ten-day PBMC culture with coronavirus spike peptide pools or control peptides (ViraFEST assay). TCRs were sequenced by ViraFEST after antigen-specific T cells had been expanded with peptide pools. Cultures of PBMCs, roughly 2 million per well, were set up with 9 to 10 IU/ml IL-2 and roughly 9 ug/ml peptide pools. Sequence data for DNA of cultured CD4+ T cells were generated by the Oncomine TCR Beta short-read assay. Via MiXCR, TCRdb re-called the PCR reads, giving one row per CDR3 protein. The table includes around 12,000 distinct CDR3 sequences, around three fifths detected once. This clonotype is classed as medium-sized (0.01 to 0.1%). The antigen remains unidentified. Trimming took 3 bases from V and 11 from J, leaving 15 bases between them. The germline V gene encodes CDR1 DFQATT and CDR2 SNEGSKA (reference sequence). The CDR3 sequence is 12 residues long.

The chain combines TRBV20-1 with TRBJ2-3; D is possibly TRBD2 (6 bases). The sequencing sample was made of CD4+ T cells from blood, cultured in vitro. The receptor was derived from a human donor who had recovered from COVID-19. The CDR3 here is CSARPREVGQYF. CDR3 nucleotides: TGCAGTGCTAGGCCTAGGGAGGTGGGGCAGTATTTT.